This T cell receptor (beta chain) comes out of a study of T cell repertoires in cytomegalovirus infection. On the study more broadly: Alongside well-studied HLA-B-restricted CMV epitopes, recently identified HLA-C-restricted CMV epitopes were also used.

The V gene's germline CDR1 is DFQATT and CDR2 SNEGSKA (reference sequence). There are 15 residues in the CDR3. V lost 0 bases and J 0 bases, leaving 8 bases between the germline ends. MiXCR, applied by TCRdb to the reads, yields one record per CDR3 protein. The sample lists hundreds of thousands of distinct CDR3 sequences, approximately 31% seen once, with roughly 13% in the top ten. With respect to this clonotype: What it recognizes is unknown.

This receptor was obtained from a human donor in good health (CMV status not recorded). Some clones in this sample may be carry-over from other donors' samples. This chain joins TRBV20-1 and TRBJ2-2; a possible D gene is TRBD1 (5 bases). The source was cultured CD8+ T cells from PBMCs, collected from culture after CMV antigen stimulation. The CDR3 coding sequence is TGCAGTGCTAGAGAATTGACAGCGAACACCGGGGAGCTGTTTTTT. As protein: CSARELTANTGELFF.